The clone carrying this T cell receptor beta chain was observed a few times. What it recognizes is unknown. The CDR3 spans 14 residues. The germline CDR1 and CDR2 sequences are MNHEY and SMNVEV (reference sequence). Trimming took 4 bases from V and 7 from J; bases not matched to a gene: 2. The PCR used 60 Vbeta and 13 Jbeta primers. Clones were sequenced by immunoSEQ multiplex PCR, and TCRdb holds only the in-frame ones, with some missing. The data hold 150,000 to 200,000 clones, with around 84% observed a single time. This sample stems from a study of cytomegalovirus exposure and HLA in healthy donors. General study findings and limits: Several of the most significant clusters appeared linked to common viral pathogens, based on a later analysis.

The source material was PBMCs. The gene calls are TRBV27 and TRBJ2-1, with TRBD2 identical over 12 bases. The source of this sequence is a male donor in good health and CMV-seropositive. The CDR3: CASSSTSGRNEQFF. Written as DNA, the CDR3 is TGTGCCAGCAGTTCCACTAGCGGGAGGAATGAGCAGTTCTTC.